The 21 T cell receptor beta chains below were found in one sample sequenced in a study of blood T cell repertoires in COVID-19 (dated by TCRdb to 2019 to 2021). Library preparation used the immunoSEQ multiplex PCR assay. Not all clones reach the TCRdb copy of this immuneACCESS table, which keeps in-frame sequences only. Checked studies attribute under half of the gap to unresolved V genes and leave the rest unexplained. This sample lists about 400,000 clones; around 90% were detected once. The top ten constitute roughly 2% of the sample. What was sequenced was PBMCs or T cells enriched from blood (not recorded which). These receptors came from a woman aged 40 to 50 with acute COVID-19.

The table lists this clone with a few counts. This sequence joins TRBV19 and TRBJ1-6; D ambiguous. Trimming stripped 4 bases from V and 10 bases from J, with 23 bases between. CDR3 length: 17 residues. In germline, CDR1 is LNHDA, CDR2 SQIVND (reference sequence). The DNA for the CDR3 is TGTGCCAGTAGTACTGCCTTTGCGGCTAGGATTCGATCACCCCTCCACTTT. As protein: CASSTAFAARIRSPLHF.

This clone was seen only once. The chain has TRBV2 and TRBJ1-6; TRBD1 is a possible D gene (5 bases). Per germline, CDR1 SNHLY and CDR2 FYNNEI. Trimming cost V 4 bases and J 7 bases, with 14 bases left between them. CDR3 size: 15 residues. The DNA of the CDR3 is TGTGCCAGCAGTGTTTCAGGGCCCCCAAATTCACCCCTCCACTTT. It codes for CASSVSGPPNSPLHF.

The chain links TRBV5-1 to TRBJ2-5; the D is unclear. V lost 0 bases to trimming and J lost 2 bases, with 11 bases between them. Per germline, CDR1 SGHRS and CDR2 YFSETQ. The CDR3 contains 15 residues. The DNA for the CDR3 is TGCGCCAGCAGCTTGGAGACGGCAGGACAAGAGACCCAGTACTTC. This encodes CASSLETAGQETQYF.

This clone came up a few times. The chain recombines TRBV11-2 with TRBJ1-6; D call uncertain. With 1 base removed from V and 14 bases from J, the gap between germline ends came to 9 bases. Germline assignment: CDR1 SGHAT and CDR2 FQNNGV. The CDR3 totals 12 residues. The CDR3 coding sequence is TGTGCCAGCAGCTTAGTGTCCGGGGCCCTCCACTTT. Translated, it gives CASSLVSGALHF. The full variable domain, with the rest looked up from reference TRBV11-2 and TRBJ1-6, is EAGVAQSPRYKIIEKRQSVAFWCNPISGHATLYWYQQILGQGPKLLIQFQNNGVVDDSQLPKDRFSAERLKGVDSTLKIQPAKLEDSAVYLCASSLVSGALHFGNGTRLTVT.

The rearrangement uses TRBV11-2 and TRBJ2-5, with TRBD2 matching over 11 bases. Germline values: CDR1 SGHAT, CDR2 FQNNGV. The length of the CDR3 is 17 residues. Germline trimming cut 0 bases from V and 4 bases from J; bases unmatched to any gene: 7. CDR3 loop: CASSLDFLAGGSETQYF. In nucleotides, the CDR3 is TGTGCCAGCAGCTTAGATTTTTTAGCGGGGGGGTCAGAGACCCAGTACTTC.

The CDR3 bases are TGTGCCAGCAGCCCAAGGACAGGGGGCGTTGCCACTGAAGCTTTCTTT. It codes for CASSPRTGGVATEAFF. The chain carries TRBV7-2 and TRBJ1-1; 11 positions agree with TRBD1. Germline assignment: CDR1 SGHTA and CDR2 FQGNSA. This CDR3 comprises 16 residues. Trimming at V came to 5 bases and at J to 4 bases, leaving 9 bases not matched to a gene.

The V call is TRBV14, the J call TRBJ1-6; D call uncertain. Looked up from germline, CDR1 is SGHDN and CDR2 is FVKESK. The length of the CDR3 is 15 residues. Trimming stripped 8 bases from V and 8 bases from J, with 19 bases between. Here the CDR3 reads CASPNSRQEYSPLHF. CDR3 bases: TGTGCCAGCCCTAACTCCCGGCAGGAATATTCACCCCTCCACTTT.

The chain joins TRBV5-1 to TRBJ1-2, with D uncertain. Germline assignment: CDR1 SGHRS and CDR2 YFSETQ. The CDR3 has 13 residues. Trimming took 1 base from V and 2 from J, leaving 6 bases between them. CDR3 residues: CASSLSQNYGYTF. The CDR3 DNA follows: TGCGCCAGCAGCTTGTCACAGAACTATGGCTACACCTTC.

The chain recombines TRBV6-1 with TRBJ1-2; a weak D match, TRBD1 (6 bases). V was trimmed by 3 bases and J by 8 bases, leaving 16 bases between them. CDR3 length equals 14 residues. Germline-derived CDR1 and CDR2 are MNHNS and SASEGT. The chain's CDR3 is CASSDGGAPWGYTF. CDR3 bases: TGTGCCAGCAGTGATGGGGGGGCTCCATGGGGCTACACCTTC.

The chain joins TRBV3-1 (or the pseudogene TRBV3-2) to TRBJ1-3; possible D gene TRBD1, 6 bases. This CDR3 has 16 residues. Germline lookup yields CDR1 LGHDT and CDR2 YNNKEL (reference sequence). The V end lost 4 bases, the J end lost 5 bases, and 18 bases lay between the germline ends. The CDR3 is CASSPAGAGRRNTIYF. CDR3 DNA sequence: TGTGCCAGCAGCCCGGCGGGGGCAGGGCGAAGAAACACCATATATTTT.

The chain couples TRBV7-2 to TRBJ2-7, with no clear D. The CDR3 is made up of 14 amino acids. The germline CDR1 and CDR2 sequences are SGHTA and FQGNSA. V gave up 3 bases and J gave up 0 bases, with 9 bases separating them. CDR3 in amino acids: CASSLKRNSYEQYF. The CDR3 coding sequence is TGTGCCAGCAGCTTGAAGAGGAACTCCTACGAGCAGTACTTC.

This clone was seen a few times. The V gene is TRBV15, the J gene TRBJ2-5; D uncertain. Germline V gene data show CDR1 as LNHNV and CDR2 as YYDKDF (reference sequence). The V and J ends lost 0 bases and 3 bases respectively, with 5 bases between them. The CDR3 is 13 residues long. In DNA, the CDR3 is TGTGCCACCAGCAGAGAGGCAGAAGAGACCCAGTACTTC. Translating it yields CATSREAEETQYF.

V usage is TRBV5-4 and J usage is TRBJ1-1, with D hard to call. There are 16 residues in the CDR3. The germline V gene encodes CDR1 SGHNT and CDR2 YYREEE (reference sequence). V lost 0 bases to trimming and J lost 1 base, with 13 bases between them. The CDR3 DNA follows: TGTGCCAGCAGCTTGGATGCGGCAGTTACGAACACTGAAGCTTTCTTT. Translating it yields CASSLDAAVTNTEAFF.

The chain links TRBV7-2 to TRBJ2-5; 9 bases fit TRBD2. CDR1 is SGHTA, CDR2 FQGNSA, per germline. With V trimmed by 2 bases and J by 5 bases, 9 bases remained unmatched. There are 16 residues in the CDR3. CDR3 in DNA: TGTGCCAGCAGCTTAAGGGCTGCGGGGGGGCGGGAGACCCAGTACTTC. It yields the protein CASSLRAAGGRETQYF.

The rearrangement uses TRBV20-1 and TRBJ1-1; D is unclear. Germline lookup yields CDR1 DFQATT and CDR2 SNEGSKA (reference sequence). The CDR3 runs to 10 residues. V lost 5 bases to trimming and J lost 5 bases, with 6 bases between them. The CDR3 DNA sequence: TGCAGTGCTTTTCTTACTGAAGCTTTCTTT. Encoded protein: CSAFLTEAFF.

A single count supports this clone. The V and J genes are TRBV19 and TRBJ1-2; D not resolved. CDR1 and CDR2 from the germline V gene are LNHDA and SQIVND (reference sequence). The CDR3 totals 12 residues. V lost 1 base to trimming and J lost 8 bases, with 8 bases between them. The CDR3 spells CASSIGESGYTF. The CDR3 bases are TGTGCCAGTAGTATAGGGGAGTCAGGCTACACCTTC.

This chain joins TRBV5-1 and TRBJ2-7, with 8 bases lining up with TRBD1. Germline V lookup: CDR1 SGHRS, CDR2 YFSETQ. The CDR3 is 15 amino acids. V was pared by 3 bases and J by 7 bases, with 12 bases of the junction left unmatched. The CDR3 loop is CASSYTGQAQREQYF. In nucleotides, the CDR3 is TGCGCCAGCAGCTATACGGGACAGGCCCAGAGAGAGCAGTACTTC.

This chain uses TRBV10-3 with TRBJ1-2, with TRBD1 matching over 10 bases. The CDR3 sequence is 14 residues long. J lost 3 bases, V lost 8 bases, and 6 bases had no gene match. Germline CDR1 and CDR2: ENHRY and SYGVKD. The CDR3 reads CAIRDRGHHYGYTF. Written as DNA, the CDR3 is TGTGCCATCCGCGACAGGGGGCATCACTATGGCTACACCTTC.

The rearrangement joins TRBV18 to TRBJ1-5; TRBD1 might be the D (5 bases). There are 16 residues in the CDR3. V was trimmed by 2 bases and J by 0 bases, leaving 11 bases between them. CDR1 and CDR2 from the germline V gene are KGHSH and LQKENI. CDR3 in amino acids: CASSPTDSHSNQPQHF. As DNA, the CDR3 is TGTGCCAGCTCACCAACCGACAGTCATAGCAATCAGCCCCAGCATTTT.

Remarks on this clone: The sample contains more than one DNA sequence encoding this CDR3. The chain has TRBV5-1 and TRBJ2-3; D might be TRBD1 (6 bases). Trimming shortened V by 0 bases and J by 6 bases, and 11 bases separated the two germline ends. CDR3 length: 14 residues. Germline-derived CDR1 and CDR2 are SGHRS and YFSETQ. Here the CDR3 DNA reads TGCGCCAGCAGCTTGGACAGGGTGACGGATACGCAGTATTTT. This sequence encodes CASSLDRVTDTQYF.

This chain connects TRBV5-6 to TRBJ1-4, with TRBD1 identical over 7 bases. V trimming: 4 bases; J trimming: 0 bases; junction bases outside the gene matches: 9. Germline V gene sequence: CDR1 SGHDT, CDR2 YYEEEE. The CDR3 loop spans 17 amino acids. CDR3 sequence reads: CASSRGQTFTTNEKLFF. The DNA of the CDR3 is TGTGCCAGCAGCAGGGGACAGACATTTACAACTAATGAAAAACTGTTTTTT.